This note documents a single T cell receptor (beta chain) sequence. Naive CD8 cells lacked CD45RO, underwent positive selection for CCR7 and left out terminally differentiated effector memory CD45RA+ cells. The data were obtained in a study of shared clonotypes between healthy human individuals. The CDR3 is made up of 13 amino acids. V gave up 6 bases and J gave up 4 bases, with 10 bases separating them. From germline, CDR1 is MNHNS and CDR2 SASEGT. The protocol was immunoSEQ multiplex PCR, while the TCRdb copy is restricted to in-frame clones and leaves out a portion. The data hold around 1,900,000 clones, with about 94% observed a single time.

The TCR was taken from a man between 18 and 35 years old in good health. Some clones in this sample may be carry-over from other donors' samples. This chain connects TRBV6-1 to TRBJ1-5; D gene uncertain. Input material: naive CD8+ T cells from PBMCs. The chain's CDR3 is CASRPRSNQPQHF. CDR3 nucleotides: TGTGCCAGCAGGCCGAGGTCGAATCAGCCCCAGCATTTT.